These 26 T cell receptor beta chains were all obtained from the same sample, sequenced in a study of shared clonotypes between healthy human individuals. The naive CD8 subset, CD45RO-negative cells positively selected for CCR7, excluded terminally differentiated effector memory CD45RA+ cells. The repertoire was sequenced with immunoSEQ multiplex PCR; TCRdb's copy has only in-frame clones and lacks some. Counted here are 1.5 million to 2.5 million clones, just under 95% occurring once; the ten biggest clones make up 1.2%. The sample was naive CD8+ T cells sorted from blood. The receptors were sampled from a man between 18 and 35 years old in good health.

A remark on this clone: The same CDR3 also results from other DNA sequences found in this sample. The DNA for the CDR3 is TGTGCCAGCAGTCCCAGCTATGGCTACACCTTC. It specifies CASSPSYGYTF. The V and J genes are TRBV27 and TRBJ1-2, with no clear D. The CDR3 has 11 residues. V was shortened by 5 bases and J by 4 bases, with 5 bases between the two germline ends. Germline V CDR1 and CDR2: MNHEY, SMNVEV (reference sequence).

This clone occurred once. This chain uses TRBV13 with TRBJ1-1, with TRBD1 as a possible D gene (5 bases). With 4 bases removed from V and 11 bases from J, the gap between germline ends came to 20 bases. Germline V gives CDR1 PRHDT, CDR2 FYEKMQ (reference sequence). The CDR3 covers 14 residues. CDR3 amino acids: CASSWGTDISKAFF. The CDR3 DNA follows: TGTGCCAGCAGCTGGGGGACGGATATTTCGAAGGCTTTCTTT.

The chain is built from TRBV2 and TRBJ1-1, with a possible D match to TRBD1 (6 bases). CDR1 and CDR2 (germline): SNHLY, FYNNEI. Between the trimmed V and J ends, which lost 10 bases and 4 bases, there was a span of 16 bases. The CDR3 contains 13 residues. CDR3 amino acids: CAILEGGITEAFF. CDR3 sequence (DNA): TGTGCCATCCTAGAGGGGGGAATCACTGAAGCTTTCTTT.

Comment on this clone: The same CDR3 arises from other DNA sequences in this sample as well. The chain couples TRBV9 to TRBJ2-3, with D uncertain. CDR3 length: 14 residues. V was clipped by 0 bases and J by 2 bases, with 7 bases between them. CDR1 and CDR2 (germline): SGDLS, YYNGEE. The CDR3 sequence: CASSVGGSTDTQYF. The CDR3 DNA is TGTGCCAGCAGCGTAGGGGGATCCACAGATACGCAGTATTTT. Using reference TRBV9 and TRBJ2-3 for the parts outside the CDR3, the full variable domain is DSGVTQTPKHLITATGQRVTLRCSPRSGDLSVYWYQQSLDQGLQFLIQYYNGEERAKGNILERFSAQQFPDLHSELNLSSLELGDSALYFCASSVGGSTDTQYFGPGTRLTVL.

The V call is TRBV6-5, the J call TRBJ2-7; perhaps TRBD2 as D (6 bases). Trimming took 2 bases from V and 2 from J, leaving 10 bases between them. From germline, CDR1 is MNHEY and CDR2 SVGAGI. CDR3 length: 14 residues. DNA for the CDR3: TGTGCCAGCAGTTACGACACGGGGGCCTACGAGCAGTACTTC. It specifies CASSYDTGAYEQYF.

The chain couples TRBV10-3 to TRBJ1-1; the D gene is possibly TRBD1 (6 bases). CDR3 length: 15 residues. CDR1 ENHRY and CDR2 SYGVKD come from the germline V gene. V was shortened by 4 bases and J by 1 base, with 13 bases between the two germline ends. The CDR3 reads CAISVLGGENTEAFF. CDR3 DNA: TGTGCCATCAGTGTATTAGGGGGGGAGAACACTGAAGCTTTCTTT.

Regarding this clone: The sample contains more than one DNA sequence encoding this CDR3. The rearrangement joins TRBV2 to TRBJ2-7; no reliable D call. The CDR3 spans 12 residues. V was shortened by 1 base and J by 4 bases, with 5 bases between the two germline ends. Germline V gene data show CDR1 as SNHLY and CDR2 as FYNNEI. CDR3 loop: CASSEGSYEQYF. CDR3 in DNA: TGTGCCAGCAGTGAAGGGTCTTACGAGCAGTACTTC.

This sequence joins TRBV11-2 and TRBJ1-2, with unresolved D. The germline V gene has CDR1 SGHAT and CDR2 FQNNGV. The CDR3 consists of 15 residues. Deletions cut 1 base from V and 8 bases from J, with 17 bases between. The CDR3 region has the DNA TGTGCCAGCAGCTTAGGCATTGGGAGAGAGCGGGGCTACACCTTC. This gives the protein CASSLGIGRERGYTF.

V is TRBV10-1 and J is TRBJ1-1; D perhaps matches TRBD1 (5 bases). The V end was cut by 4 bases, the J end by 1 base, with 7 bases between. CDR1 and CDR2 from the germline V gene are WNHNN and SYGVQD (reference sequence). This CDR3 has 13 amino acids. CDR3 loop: CASSVTGNTEAFF. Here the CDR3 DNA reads TGCGCCAGCAGTGTTACAGGGAACACTGAAGCTTTCTTT.

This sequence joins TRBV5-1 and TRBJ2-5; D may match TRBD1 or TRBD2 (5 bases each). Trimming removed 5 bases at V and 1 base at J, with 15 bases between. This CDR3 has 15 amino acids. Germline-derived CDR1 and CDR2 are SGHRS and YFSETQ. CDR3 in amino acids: CASSTGTDFQETQYF. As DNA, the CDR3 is TGCGCCAGCAGTACCGGGACCGACTTCCAAGAGACCCAGTACTTC.

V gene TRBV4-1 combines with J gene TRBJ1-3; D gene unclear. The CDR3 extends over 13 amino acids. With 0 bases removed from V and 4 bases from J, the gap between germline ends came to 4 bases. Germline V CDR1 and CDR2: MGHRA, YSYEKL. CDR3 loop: CASSQDVGNTIYF. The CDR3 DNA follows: TGCGCCAGCAGCCAAGATGTCGGAAACACCATATATTTT.

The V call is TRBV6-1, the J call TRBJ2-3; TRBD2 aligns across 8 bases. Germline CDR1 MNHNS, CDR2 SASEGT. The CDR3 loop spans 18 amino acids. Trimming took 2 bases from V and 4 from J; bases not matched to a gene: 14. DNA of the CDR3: TGTGCCAGCAGTGAATATCTAGGCGGGGGGCCCGGCGCAGATACGCAGTATTTT. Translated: CASSEYLGGGPGADTQYF.

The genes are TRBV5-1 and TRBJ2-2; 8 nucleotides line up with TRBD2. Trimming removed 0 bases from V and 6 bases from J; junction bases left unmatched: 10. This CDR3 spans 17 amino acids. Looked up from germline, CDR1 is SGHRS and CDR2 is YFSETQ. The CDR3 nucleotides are TGCGCCAGCAGCTTGGCGGCAGCGGGAGACGGGGCCGGGGAGCTGTTTTTT. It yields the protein CASSLAAAGDGAGELFF.

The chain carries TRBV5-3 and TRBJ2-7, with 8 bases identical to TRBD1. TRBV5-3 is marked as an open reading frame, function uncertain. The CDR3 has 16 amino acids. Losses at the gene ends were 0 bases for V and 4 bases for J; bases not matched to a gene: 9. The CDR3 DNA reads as TGTGCCAGAAGCTTGGGAGTCGGGACAGGAGGGTACGAGCAGTACTTC. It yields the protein CARSLGVGTGGYEQYF.

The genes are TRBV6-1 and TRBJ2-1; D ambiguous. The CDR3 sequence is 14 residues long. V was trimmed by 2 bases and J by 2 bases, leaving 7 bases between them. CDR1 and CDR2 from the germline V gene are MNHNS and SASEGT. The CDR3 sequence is CASSEQDTYNEQFF. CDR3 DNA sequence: TGTGCCAGCAGTGAACAGGATACCTACAATGAGCAGTTCTTC.

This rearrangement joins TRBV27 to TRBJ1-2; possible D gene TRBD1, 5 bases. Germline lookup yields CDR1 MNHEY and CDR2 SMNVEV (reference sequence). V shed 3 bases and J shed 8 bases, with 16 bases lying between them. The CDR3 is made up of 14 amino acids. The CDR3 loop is CASSFTGTSRGYTF. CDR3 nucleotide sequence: TGTGCCAGCAGTTTTACAGGAACCTCTAGAGGCTACACCTTC.

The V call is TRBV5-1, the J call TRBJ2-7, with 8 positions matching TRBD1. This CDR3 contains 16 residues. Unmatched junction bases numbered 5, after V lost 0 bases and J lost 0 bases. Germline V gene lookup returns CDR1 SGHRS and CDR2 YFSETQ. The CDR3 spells CASSLAPGTGSYEQYF. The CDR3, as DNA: TGCGCCAGCAGCTTGGCCCCAGGGACAGGCTCCTACGAGCAGTACTTC.

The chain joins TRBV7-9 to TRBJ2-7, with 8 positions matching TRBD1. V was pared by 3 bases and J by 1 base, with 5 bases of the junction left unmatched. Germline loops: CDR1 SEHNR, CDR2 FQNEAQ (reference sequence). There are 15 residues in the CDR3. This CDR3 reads CASSFRQGPSYEQYF. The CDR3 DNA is TGTGCCAGCAGCTTCCGACAGGGGCCTTCCTACGAGCAGTACTTC. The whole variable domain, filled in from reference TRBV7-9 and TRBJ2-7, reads DTGVSQNPRHKITKRGQNVTFRCDPISEHNRLYWYRQTLGQGPEFLTYFQNEAQLEKSRLLSDRFSAERPKGSFSTLEIQRTEQGDSAMYLCASSFRQGPSYEQYFGPGTRLTVT.

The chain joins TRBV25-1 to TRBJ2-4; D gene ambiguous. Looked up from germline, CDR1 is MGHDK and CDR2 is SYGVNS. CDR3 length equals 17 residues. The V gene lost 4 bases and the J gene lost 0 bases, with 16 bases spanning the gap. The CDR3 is CASSVNDIDLAKNIQYF. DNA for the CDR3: TGTGCCAGCAGTGTCAATGACATAGATCTAGCCAAAAACATTCAGTACTTC.

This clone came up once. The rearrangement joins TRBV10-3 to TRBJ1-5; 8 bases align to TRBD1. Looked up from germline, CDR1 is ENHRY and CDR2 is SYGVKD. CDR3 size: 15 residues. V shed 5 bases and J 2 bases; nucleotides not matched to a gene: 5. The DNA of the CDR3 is TGTGCCATCAGTAAGACAGGGGAAGGCAATCAGCCCCAGCATTTT. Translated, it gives CAISKTGEGNQPQHF.

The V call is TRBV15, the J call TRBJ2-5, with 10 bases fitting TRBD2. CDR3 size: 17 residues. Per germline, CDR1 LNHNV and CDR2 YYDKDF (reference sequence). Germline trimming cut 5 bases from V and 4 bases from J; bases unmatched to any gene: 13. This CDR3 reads CATSGGLAEEESETQYF. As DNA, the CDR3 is TGTGCCACCAGCGGCGGACTAGCGGAGGAAGAATCAGAGACCCAGTACTTC. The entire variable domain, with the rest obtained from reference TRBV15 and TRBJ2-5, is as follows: DAMVIQNPRYQVTQFGKPVTLSCSQTLNHNVMYWYQQKSSQAPKLLFHYYDKDFNNEADTPDNFQSRRPNTSFCFLDIRSPGLGDTAMYLCATSGGLAEEESETQYFGPGTRLLVL.

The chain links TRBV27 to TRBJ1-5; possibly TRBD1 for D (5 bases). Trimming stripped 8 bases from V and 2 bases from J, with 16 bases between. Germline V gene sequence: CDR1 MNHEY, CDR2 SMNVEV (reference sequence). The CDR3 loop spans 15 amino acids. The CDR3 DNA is TGTGCCAGCGGGATCAGTCCGGGGGGCAATCAGCCCCAGCATTTT. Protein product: CASGISPGGNQPQHF.

CDR3 protein: CATSRETGGLYNEQFF. The CDR3, as DNA: TGTGCCACCAGCAGAGAAACAGGGGGGCTCTACAATGAGCAGTTCTTC. The genes are TRBV15 and TRBJ2-1; TRBD1 matches at 8 bases. The CDR3 contains 16 residues. V was clipped by 0 bases and J by 3 bases; unmatched bases: 4. Germline V gives CDR1 LNHNV, CDR2 YYDKDF (reference sequence).

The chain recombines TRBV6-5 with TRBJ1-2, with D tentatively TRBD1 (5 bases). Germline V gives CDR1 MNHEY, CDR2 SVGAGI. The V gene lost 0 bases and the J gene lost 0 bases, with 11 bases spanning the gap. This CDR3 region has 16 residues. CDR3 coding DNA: TGTGCCAGCAGTTACTCTTACCCGACAGCTAACTATGGCTACACCTTC. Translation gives CASSYSYPTANYGYTF.

The CDR3 loop is CAISERLAGIQETQYF. CDR3 bases: TGTGCCATCAGTGAGAGGCTAGCGGGGATCCAAGAGACCCAGTACTTC. The chain is built from TRBV10-3 and TRBJ2-5, with TRBD2 identical over 9 bases. CDR3 length: 16 residues. Trimming removed 2 bases from V and 1 base from J; junction bases left unmatched: 5. Germline V gene lookup returns CDR1 ENHRY and CDR2 SYGVKD.

CDR3 coding DNA: TGTGCCAGCGGGTTTGGGGGGAACACTGAAGCTTTCTTT. It is translated as CASGFGGNTEAFF. The chain employs TRBV27 and TRBJ1-1; D may be TRBD1 (5 bases). V was trimmed by 8 bases and J by 1 base, leaving 11 bases between them. Germline values: CDR1 MNHEY, CDR2 SMNVEV (reference sequence). The CDR3 totals 13 residues.